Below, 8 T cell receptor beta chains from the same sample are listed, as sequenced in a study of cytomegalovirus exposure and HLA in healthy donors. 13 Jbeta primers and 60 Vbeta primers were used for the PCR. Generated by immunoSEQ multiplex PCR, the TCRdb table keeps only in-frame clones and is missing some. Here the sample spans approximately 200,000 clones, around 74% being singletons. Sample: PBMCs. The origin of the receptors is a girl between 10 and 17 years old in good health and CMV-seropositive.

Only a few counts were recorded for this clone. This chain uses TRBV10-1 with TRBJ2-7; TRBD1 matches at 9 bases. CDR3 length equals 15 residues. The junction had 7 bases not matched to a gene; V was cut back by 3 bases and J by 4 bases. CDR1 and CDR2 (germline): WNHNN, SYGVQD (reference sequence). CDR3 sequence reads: CASSEFGTGLYEQYF. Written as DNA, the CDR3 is TGCGCCAGCAGTGAATTTGGGACAGGGTTATACGAGCAGTACTTC.

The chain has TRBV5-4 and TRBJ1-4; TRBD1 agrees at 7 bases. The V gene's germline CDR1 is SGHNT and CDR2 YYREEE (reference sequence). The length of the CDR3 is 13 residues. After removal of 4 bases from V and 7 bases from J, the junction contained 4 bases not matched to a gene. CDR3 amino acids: CASSQDRSEKLFF. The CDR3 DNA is TGTGCCAGCAGCCAGGACAGGTCTGAAAAACTGTTTTTT.

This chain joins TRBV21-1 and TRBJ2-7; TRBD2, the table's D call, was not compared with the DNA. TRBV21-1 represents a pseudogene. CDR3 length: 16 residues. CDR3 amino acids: CASSKGGERGMNEQYF. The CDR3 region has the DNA TGTGCCAGCAGCAAAGGGGGAGAGCGGGGAATGAACGAGCAGTACTTC.

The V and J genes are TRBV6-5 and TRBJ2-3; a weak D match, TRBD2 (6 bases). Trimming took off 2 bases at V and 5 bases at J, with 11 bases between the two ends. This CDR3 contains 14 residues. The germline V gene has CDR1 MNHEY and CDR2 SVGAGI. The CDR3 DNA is TGTGCCAGCAGTTACAAACTAGCAGGAGATACGCAGTATTTT. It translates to CASSYKLAGDTQYF.

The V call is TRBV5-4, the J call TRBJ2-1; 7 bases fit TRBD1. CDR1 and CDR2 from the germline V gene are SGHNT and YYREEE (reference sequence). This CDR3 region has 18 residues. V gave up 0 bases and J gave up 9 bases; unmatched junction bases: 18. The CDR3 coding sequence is TGTGCCAGCAGCTTGGGGATCTATGAGGGGGCATTGGGCGGTGAGCAGTTCTTC. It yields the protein CASSLGIYEGALGGEQFF.

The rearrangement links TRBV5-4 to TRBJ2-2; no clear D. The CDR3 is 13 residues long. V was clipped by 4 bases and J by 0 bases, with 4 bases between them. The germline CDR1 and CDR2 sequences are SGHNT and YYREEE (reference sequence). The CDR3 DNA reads TGTGCCAGCAGCCGCGCGAACACCGGGGAGCTGTTTTTT. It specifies CASSRANTGELFF.

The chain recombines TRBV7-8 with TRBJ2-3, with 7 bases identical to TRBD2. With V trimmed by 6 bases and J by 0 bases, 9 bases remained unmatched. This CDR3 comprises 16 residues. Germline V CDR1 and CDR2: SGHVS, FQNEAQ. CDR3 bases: TGTGCCAGCAGGGAGGTGGGAGGGTCTAGCACAGATACGCAGTATTTT. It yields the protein CASREVGGSSTDTQYF.

This chain's CDR3 is CASSYRGTGELFF. CDR3 DNA: TGTGCCAGCAGCTACAGGGGAACCGGGGAGCTGTTTTTT. V usage is TRBV2 and J usage is TRBJ2-2; 7 bases align to TRBD1. The J segment lost 5 bases and the V segment lost 6 bases, leaving 3 bases of the junction unmatched. CDR1 and CDR2 (germline): SNHLY, FYNNEI. This CDR3 spans 13 amino acids.